Each of the 30 T cell receptor beta chains below was sequenced from the same sample in a study of Graves' ophthalmopathy and Graves' hyperthyroidism. Amplification of the TCR beta CDR3 regions used RNA transcripts (as template). First-round RT-PCR relied on HTBI primers, and a second-round multiplex PCR came next. TCRdb ran MiXCR on the multiplex PCR reads and lists one entry per CDR3 protein. The table shows around 400,000 distinct CDR3 sequences, with around 20% occurring only once. Sequenced input: peripheral blood. Source of these receptors: a woman aged 18-29 years with stable Graves' hyperthyroidism.

On this clonotype itself: A much more abundant neighbour one base away suggests this may be a read error. CDR3 in DNA: TGTGCCAGCAGTTACTCGATTGGGCGCACCGGGGAGCTGTTTTTT. Protein sequence: CASSYSIGRTGELFF. V gene TRBV6-5 combines with J gene TRBJ2-2; D remains ambiguous. This CDR3 spans 15 amino acids. V gave up 0 bases and J gave up 4 bases, with 9 bases separating them. The germline V gene encodes CDR1 MNHEY and CDR2 SVGAGI.

Many counts were recorded for this clonotype. The chain carries TRBV30 and TRBJ2-7; TRBD2 agrees at 9 bases. Germline V gene data show CDR1 as GTSNPN and CDR2 as SVGIG (reference sequence). The CDR3 covers 15 residues. V was clipped by 4 bases and J by 6 bases; unmatched bases: 13. CDR3 residues: CAWTPDGLAGSEQYF. CDR3 DNA sequence: TGTGCCTGGACCCCCGACGGGCTAGCGGGATCCGAGCAGTACTTC.

In this sample, this clonotype turned up many times. The chain joins TRBV20-1 to TRBJ2-7, with TRBD2 matching 10 bases. CDR1 and CDR2 (germline): DFQATT, SNEGSKA (reference sequence). The J segment lost 5 bases and the V segment lost 3 bases, leaving 16 bases of the junction unmatched. The CDR3 extends over 17 amino acids. CDR3 in DNA: TGCAGTGCTAGGGAGAGGCTGCGAGCGGGAGGGATCAACGAGCAGTACTTC. It translates to CSARERLRAGGINEQYF.

This clonotype occurred many times. The genes are TRBV4-2 and TRBJ1-1, with D unresolved. The CDR3 has 17 residues. The V gene's germline CDR1 is LGHNA and CDR2 YNFKEQ. V gave up 3 bases and J gave up 2 bases, with 19 bases separating them. Written as DNA, the CDR3 is TGTGCCAGCAGCCACACCAACCCCAGCCCAGGAAACACTGAAGCTTTCTTT. This codes for CASSHTNPSPGNTEAFF.

This chain joins TRBV28 and TRBJ2-2; weak D call: TRBD2 (7 bases). The CDR3 is made up of 15 amino acids. From germline, CDR1 is MDHEN and CDR2 SYDVKM. Trimming left V 1 base short and J 7 bases short, with 13 bases between. The CDR3 DNA sequence: TGTGCCAGCAGTTTATCCGCGGGGGCCGACGGGGAGCTGTTTTTT. It codes for CASSLSAGADGELFF.

The J gene is TRBJ2-7, the V gene TRBV20-1, with D perhaps TRBD1 or TRBD2 (5 bases each). CDR3 length equals 12 residues. V was cut by 5 bases and J by 3 bases, with 11 bases left in between. Germline V gene lookup returns CDR1 DFQATT and CDR2 SNEGSKA (reference sequence). CDR3 protein: CSAGDGNYEQYF. CDR3 nucleotides: TGCAGTGCTGGGGACGGGAACTACGAGCAGTACTTC.

This clonotype was recorded many times. The gene calls are TRBV12-3 or TRBV12-4 and TRBJ2-7, with a weak D call TRBD2 (5 bases). Trimming took off 0 bases at V and 3 bases at J, with 12 bases between the two ends. CDR3 length: 15 residues. The CDR3 protein is CASSLAGESIYEQYF. Here the CDR3 DNA reads TGTGCCAGCAGTTTAGCGGGAGAATCTATCTACGAGCAGTACTTC.

The chain carries TRBV12-3 or TRBV12-4 and TRBJ1-2, with no clear D. V was cut by 5 bases and J by 8 bases, with 12 bases left in between. The CDR3 loop spans 12 amino acids. CDR3 loop: CASSRRSLGYTF. The CDR3 DNA follows: TGTGCCAGCAGTCGACGTTCCTTGGGCTACACCTTC.

The chain combines TRBV30 with TRBJ2-7; D gene uncertain. V gave up 1 base and J gave up 3 bases, with 13 bases separating them. The germline gives CDR1 GTSNPN, CDR2 SVGIG (reference sequence). CDR3 size: 14 residues. As DNA, the CDR3 is TGTGCCTGGAGTGATAGGGCGGTTGGCTACGAGCAGTACTTC. It encodes CAWSDRAVGYEQYF.

Details on this clonotype: Germline and junction disagree at one end, which may indicate a read error. The chain has TRBV12-3 or TRBV12-4 and TRBJ2-7, with a tentative D call TRBD1 (6 bases). The CDR3 contains 13 residues. The CDR3 is CAGRGQDTYEQYF. In DNA form, the CDR3 reads TGTGCCGGCAGGGGCCAGGACACCTACGAGCAGTACTTC.

This clonotype appeared many times. This chain uses TRBV6-5 with TRBJ1-1, with TRBD1 as a possible D gene (6 bases). Trimming shortened V by 2 bases and J by 5 bases, and 15 bases separated the two germline ends. This CDR3 spans 15 amino acids. CDR1 and CDR2 from the germline V gene are MNHEY and SVGAGI. As DNA, the CDR3 is TGTGCCAGCAGTTACCTTGAGGGGGGGGGAACTGAAGCTTTCTTT. This translates into CASSYLEGGGTEAFF.

This clonotype was seen many times. The chain joins TRBV28 to TRBJ2-3; D is unresolved. Germline loops: CDR1 MDHEN, CDR2 SYDVKM. V lost 5 bases, J lost 4 bases, and 10 bases lay in between. CDR3 length: 13 residues. The CDR3 here is CASSPDVADTQYF. Here the CDR3 DNA reads TGTGCCAGCAGTCCCGACGTGGCAGATACGCAGTATTTT.

This clonotype occurred many times. The V call is TRBV20-1, the J call TRBJ1-5; D not resolved. The CDR3 runs to 13 residues. Trimming took off 3 bases at V and 3 bases at J, with 9 bases between the two ends. CDR1 DFQATT and CDR2 SNEGSKA come from the germline V gene (reference sequence). CDR3 loop: CSASKVINQPQHF. The CDR3 nucleotides read TGCAGTGCTAGTAAGGTTATCAATCAGCCCCAGCATTTT.

The chain recombines TRBV28 with TRBJ2-5, with 9 bases matching TRBD1. V lost 5 bases to trimming and J lost 4 bases; unmatched junction nucleotides: 11. CDR1 and CDR2 (germline): MDHEN, SYDVKM. CDR3 length: 16 amino acids. Here the CDR3 reads CASSLGDREVAETQYF. The CDR3 region has the DNA TGTGCCAGCAGTCTGGGGGACAGGGAGGTAGCAGAGACCCAGTACTTC.

This clonotype was detected ten times or more. The chain recombines TRBV13 with TRBJ1-1; the match to TRBD1 covers 7 bases. Germline V gene data show CDR1 as PRHDT and CDR2 as FYEKMQ (reference sequence). The CDR3 consists of 14 residues. Trimming at V came to 5 bases and at J to 7 bases, leaving 10 bases not matched to a gene. CDR3 loop: CASSPDRQGNEAFF. In DNA form, the CDR3 reads TGTGCCAGCAGCCCGGACAGGCAGGGAAATGAAGCTTTCTTT.

The V gene is TRBV6-1, the J gene TRBJ1-2; D unclear. This CDR3 has 17 amino acids. V was pared by 0 bases and J by 5 bases, with 19 bases between. Germline CDR1 reads MNHNS; CDR2 reads SASEGT. DNA for the CDR3: TGTGCCAGCAGTGAAGCGATAAGAGGCGGAAGGAGGTATGGCTACACCTTC. Translation: CASSEAIRGGRRYGYTF.

The J gene is TRBJ1-1, the V gene TRBV12-3 or TRBV12-4; a weak D match, TRBD1 (6 bases). The germline V and J ends were trimmed by 3 bases and 8 bases, with 10 bases remaining between them. The CDR3 contains 12 residues. In DNA, the CDR3 is TGTGCCAGCAGTTTCGCACAGGGAGAAGCTTTCTTT. The encoded protein is CASSFAQGEAFF.

This clonotype was seen many times. The chain employs TRBV25-1 and TRBJ2-7, with 9 bases aligning to TRBD1. V gave up 4 bases and J gave up 3 bases; unmatched junction bases: 10. This CDR3 contains 16 residues. Germline assignment: CDR1 MGHDK and CDR2 SYGVNS. The CDR3 DNA reads TGTGCCAGCAGTGCTCACCGACAGGGGGTCTTCTACGAGCAGTACTTC. As protein: CASSAHRQGVFYEQYF.

J is TRBJ1-5 and V is TRBV6-1, with 8 nucleotides matching TRBD1. This CDR3 is 17 amino acids long. In germline, CDR1 is MNHNS, CDR2 SASEGT. V dropped 4 bases and J dropped 6; count of bases not matched to a gene: 14. The CDR3 sequence is CASSGGAGGRISQPQHF. The DNA for the CDR3 is TGTGCCAGCAGTGGGGGGGCAGGGGGCCGAATATCTCAGCCCCAGCATTTT.

This clonotype was counted at least ten times. The rearrangement joins TRBV18 to TRBJ2-5; D remains ambiguous. The V and J ends lost 0 bases and 5 bases respectively, with 7 bases between them. The germline CDR1 and CDR2 sequences are KGHSH and LQKENI. The CDR3 is made up of 13 amino acids. CDR3 nucleotides: TGTGCCAGCTCACCACCGGTGTCTGAGACCCAGTACTTC. It yields the protein CASSPPVSETQYF.

This clonotype was counted ten times or more. This sequence joins TRBV10-3 and TRBJ2-7; TRBD1 might be the D (5 bases). Germline V CDR1 and CDR2: ENHRY, SYGVKD. The CDR3 covers 13 residues. V dropped 2 bases and J dropped 3 bases, with 8 bases sitting between them. The DNA of the CDR3 is TGTGCCATCAGTGAGGACAGTTACTACGAGCAGTACTTC. Translating gives CAISEDSYYEQYF.

The table lists this clonotype with a few counts. This may be a read error: a much more frequent sequence differs by one nucleotide. The genes are TRBV7-9 and TRBJ1-1; 7 nucleotides match TRBD1. Looked up from germline, CDR1 is SEHNR and CDR2 is FQNEAQ (reference sequence). This CDR3 has 12 residues. The CDR3 nucleotides are TGTGCCAGCAGCGAGACAGGGACTGAAGCTTGCTTT. This encodes CASSETGTEACF.

This chain uses TRBV6-1 with TRBJ2-7; 10 nucleotides align to TRBD2. Germline loops: CDR1 MNHNS, CDR2 SASEGT. Losses at the gene ends were 9 bases for V and 3 bases for J; bases not matched to a gene: 8. The CDR3 sequence is 14 residues long. The chain's CDR3 is CASSSGRSLYEQYF. In DNA, the CDR3 is TGTGCCAGTTCTAGCGGGAGATCCCTCTACGAGCAGTACTTC.

With respect to this clonotype: Since a much larger clone is just one base distant, this may be a read error. V is TRBV30 and J is TRBJ1-6, with 9 positions matching TRBD1. There are 14 residues in the CDR3. Germline V lookup: CDR1 GTSNPN, CDR2 SVGIG (reference sequence). The CDR3 spells CAWSIRQGDSPLNF. The CDR3 DNA reads TGTGCCTGGAGTATCCGACAGGGGGACTCACCCCTCAACTTT.

The sample holds many counts of this clonotype. This chain connects TRBV5-1 to TRBJ2-7; D possibly uses TRBD1 or TRBD2 (5 bases each). The CDR3 contains 14 residues. The germline V and J ends were trimmed by 4 bases and 2 bases, with 13 bases remaining between them. Germline-derived CDR1 and CDR2 are SGHRS and YFSETQ. CDR3 protein: CASSASSGPYEQYF. The CDR3 bases are TGCGCCAGCAGCGCGAGTTCGGGGCCCTACGAGCAGTACTTC.

The chain links TRBV7-2 to TRBJ2-5, with TRBD1 as a possible D gene (6 bases). Trimming removed 5 bases at V and 2 bases at J, with 12 bases between. CDR3 size: 14 residues. The germline CDR1 and CDR2 sequences are SGHTA and FQGNSA. CDR3 coding DNA: TGTGCCAGCAGCCAAACAGGGCCTCAAGAGACCCAGTACTTC. As protein: CASSQTGPQETQYF.

This clonotype was counted many times. This chain joins TRBV29-1 and TRBJ1-2; tentative D call: TRBD1 (5 bases). The CDR3 is made up of 12 amino acids. CDR1 is SQVTM, CDR2 ANQGSEA, per germline. Between the trimmed V and J ends, which lost 4 bases and 4 bases, there was a span of 10 bases. CDR3 residues: CSVGGVVYGYTF. As DNA, the CDR3 is TGCAGCGTTGGAGGGGTGGTCTATGGCTACACCTTC.

This clonotype was picked up many times. The J gene is TRBJ2-5, the V gene TRBV7-9; 8 positions match TRBD2. Trimming cost V 5 bases and J 4 bases; bases outside gene matches: 12. CDR1 SEHNR and CDR2 FQNEAQ come from the germline V gene (reference sequence). The CDR3 extends over 16 amino acids. The DNA for the CDR3 is TGTGCCAGCAGCCCAGGGAGGGGCCTAGCGGGAGAGACCCAGTACTTC. This encodes CASSPGRGLAGETQYF.

This clonotype has ten or more counts. The J gene is TRBJ1-6, the V gene TRBV2, with D tentatively TRBD1 (5 bases). Trimming pared 7 bases from V and 8 bases from J, leaving 12 bases between. The length of the CDR3 is 13 residues. From germline, CDR1 is SNHLY and CDR2 FYNNEI. CDR3 sequence reads: CASKRLGDSPLHF. DNA of the CDR3: TGTGCCAGCAAGCGGCTGGGGGATTCACCCCTCCACTTT. Combining the CDR3 with reference TRBV2 and TRBJ1-6 gives the whole variable domain EPEVTQTPSHQVTQMGQEVILRCVPISNHLYFYWYRQILGQKVEFLVSFYNNEISEKSEIFDDQFSVERPDGSNFTLKIRSTKLEDSAMYFCASKRLGDSPLHFGNGTRLTVT.

The gene calls are TRBV20-1 and TRBJ2-5; 12 bases line up with TRBD2. Per germline, CDR1 DFQATT and CDR2 SNEGSKA (reference sequence). After removal of 5 bases from V and 3 bases from J, the junction contained 7 bases not matched to a gene. CDR3 length: 15 residues. This CDR3 is CSAGGTSGLKETQYF. The DNA for the CDR3 is TGCAGTGCTGGAGGGACTAGCGGGTTGAAAGAGACCCAGTACTTC.